This T cell receptor (beta chain) was captured in a study of T cells after yellow fever vaccination. CDR1 and CDR2 from the germline V gene are ENHRY and SYGVKD. V was cut by 2 bases and J by 7 bases, with 20 bases left in between. CDR3 length: 16 amino acids. This clonotype appeared a few times. TCRdb re-analysed the 5' RACE reads in MiXCR, keeping a single row per CDR3 protein. There are 120,000 or so distinct CDR3 sequences in the sample; roughly 15% occur only once, and 40% to 45% lies in the top ten. The source was CD8+ T cells sorted from PBMCs, collected 5 days after the yellow fever booster vaccination. The TCR sequence derives from a young man who received the YFV17D yellow fever vaccine. The chain is built from TRBV10-3 and TRBJ2-5, with a possible D match to TRBD2 (6 bases). The CDR3 DNA is TGTGCCATCAGTGAGGGCGGTAGTCGGGGGTTGTGGACCCAGTACTTC. This codes for CAISEGGSRGLWTQYF.